The T cell receptor beta chain under discussion was sequenced for a study of beta chain features in type 1 diabetes. Study-wide points: Whether TCRB rearrangement is influenced by HLA type was left unresolved in this analysis. All four CD4+ subsets from Type 1 diabetes patients carried moderately but significantly shorter TCRB CDR3s. Over-representation of high TCR-expressing cells was a possible consequence of cDNA sequencing. Individuals with type 1 diabetes displayed fewer insertions and more deletions at VDJ junctions.

Every isolated RNA sample was fully reverse transcribed, so sequencing captured expressed TCRB transcripts. Profiled with immunoSEQ multiplex PCR; TCRdb holds only in-frame clones, not every one. The data show 400,000 to 600,000 clones, about 32% seen once. About this clone: Antigen specificity is unknown.

CDR1 is SGDLS, CDR2 YYNGEE, per germline. V was clipped by 3 bases and J by 3 bases; unmatched bases: 3. This CDR3 spans 14 amino acids. The clonotype originates from a man younger than 35 in good health. The chain uses TRBV9 and TRBJ2-7; 10 bases match TRBD2. The sequenced sample consisted of naive CD4+ T cells from blood. In DNA, the CDR3 is TGTGCCAGCAGCGCCCGGACTAGCGGCTACGAGCAGTACTTC. It is translated as CASSARTSGYEQYF. Combining the CDR3 with reference TRBV9 and TRBJ2-7 gives the whole variable domain DSGVTQTPKHLITATGQRVTLRCSPRSGDLSVYWYQQSLDQGLQFLIQYYNGEERAKGNILERFSAQQFPDLHSELNLSSLELGDSALYFCASSARTSGYEQYFGPGTRLTVT.